What follows describes a single T cell receptor (beta chain). Original processing methods: Counts of nucleated cells, estimated from reference gene primer amplification, were obtained. Assay used: immunoSEQ multiplex PCR; TCRdb lists only in-frame clones, some missing. The V and J calls and the clone size are those of that table, but D and trimming were determined from the DNA. The sample gives over 55,000 clones, approximately 86% of which show up once; nearly 7.5% is in the top ten. This CDR3 contains 15 residues. With 5 bases clipped from V and 5 bases from J, the junction kept 6 bases outside the gene matches. Per the germline V gene, CDR1 is SGHAT and CDR2 is FQNNGV. These data originate in a study of blood T cell repertoires in COVID-19. About the study: Material from acute and convalescent COVID-19 was sourced from the United States, Italy and Spain. PBMCs, B-cell-depleted T cells, or T cells were the source of the cDNA or gDNA that made up the material.

The rearrangement uses TRBV11-2 and TRBJ2-5; 12 nucleotides align to TRBD2. What was sequenced was peripheral blood. The source is a human donor with active COVID-19. The donor label of this sample is uncertain. The CDR3 bases are TGTGCCAGCAGCGTCGGACTAGCGGGGAGGGAGACCCAGTACTTC. Protein sequence: CASSVGLAGRETQYF.